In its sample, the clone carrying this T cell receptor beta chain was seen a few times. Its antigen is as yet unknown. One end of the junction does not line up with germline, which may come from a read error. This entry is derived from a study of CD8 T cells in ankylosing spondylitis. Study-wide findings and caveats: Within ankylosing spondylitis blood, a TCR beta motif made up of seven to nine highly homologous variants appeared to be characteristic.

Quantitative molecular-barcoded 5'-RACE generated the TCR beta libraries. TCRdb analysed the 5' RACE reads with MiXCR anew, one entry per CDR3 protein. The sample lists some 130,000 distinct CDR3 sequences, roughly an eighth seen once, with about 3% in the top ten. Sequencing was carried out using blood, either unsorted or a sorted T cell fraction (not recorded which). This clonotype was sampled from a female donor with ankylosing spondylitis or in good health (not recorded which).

Here the CDR3 reads CSARADHTYTGELFF. The CDR3 coding sequence is TGCAGTGCCAGAGCGGACCACACTTACACCGGGGAGCTGTTTTTT. This sequence joins TRBV20-1 and TRBJ2-2, with D possibly matching TRBD2 (5 bases). Germline V lookup: CDR1 DFQATT, CDR2 SNEGSKA (reference sequence). The CDR3 loop spans 15 amino acids.